The rows below give T cell receptor beta chains drawn from one sample of a study of spatial heterogeneity in lung cancer. Each CDR3 protein is one row after TCRdb ran MiXCR on the 5' RACE reads. The sample lists around 41,000 distinct CDR3 sequences; 6.5% to 7% were seen once. The source material was PBMCs, sampled at surgery. Receptors originate from a female donor with early-stage non-small cell lung cancer. The conserved cysteine and the conserved F or W are not part of the CDR3 here.

>TRBJ2-2|TRBV2
ASRKDTGELF
>TRBJ2-5|TRBV11-2
ASSLERGSQETQY
>TRBJ2-3|TRBV7-2
ASSLARKAGDTQY
>TRBJ1-1|TRBV5-1
ASTLGTSNTEAF
>TRBJ1-1|TRBV24-1
ATSGAGAADTEAF
>TRBJ2-5|TRBV7-2
ASSLVGTSKETQY
>TRBJ1-2|TRBV19
ASSDRTSLGYT
>TRBJ2-1|TRBV28
ASQEYNEQF
>TRBJ1-1|TRBV19
ASQRHPGTEAF
>TRBJ2-2|TRBV10-1
ASSGGTGSNTGELF
>TRBJ2-7|TRBV5-1
ASSLRGLAGGLSYEQY
>TRBJ2-1|TRBV7-2
ASSPASGGANEQF
>TRBJ2-6|TRBV10-3
AISESTGGSGANVLT
>TRBJ2-3|TRBV7-8
ASTTGLAPSDTQY
>TRBJ2-5|TRBV7-9
ASSPGGPETQY
>TRBJ2-2|TRBV18
ASSPNRQGFGELF
>TRBJ2-3|TRBV5-4
ASSFRRTGTDTQY
>TRBJ1-1|TRBV11-1
ASSRIRRGLNTEAF
>TRBJ2-1|TRBV6-2/TRBV6-3
ASSHDRGAYNEQF
>TRBJ1-6|TRBV7-9
ASSIGQANSPLH
>TRBJ1-1|TRBV3-1
ASSHRGPIGKYTEAF
>TRBJ1-1|TRBV28
ASSLRVMGTEAF
>TRBJ2-1|TRBV27
ASSSFRGYNEQF
>TRBJ2-1|TRBV30
AWDREGNNEQF
>TRBJ2-1|TRBV4-2
ASSQDRGLNEQF
>TRBJ1-6|TRBV10-3
AVAPGVKSPLH
>TRBJ1-4|TRBV19
ASTSFFGATNEKLF
>TRBJ2-2|TRBV18
ASSPTTANTGELF
>TRBJ2-5|TRBV7-6
ASTRGGPKETQY
>TRBJ1-1|TRBV12-3/TRBV12-4
ASSSGQEAF
>TRBJ1-5|TRBV2
ASRSGQRDQSQH
>TRBJ2-7|TRBV19
ASPKPGPPPYEQY
>TRBJ2-5|TRBV15
ATRSRGVGETQY
>TRBJ2-1|TRBV5-1
ASQPNAKQF
>TRBJ2-1|TRBV2
ASFGQGAENEQF
>TRBJ2-3|TRBV2
ASSDFIAADTQY
>TRBJ2-7|TRBV19
ASTPATGGSYEQY
>TRBJ2-5|TRBV28
ASTSRLETQY
>TRBJ2-2|TRBV20-1
SAPGTPNTGELF
>TRBJ2-6|TRBV2
ASSTIGAGANVLT
>TRBJ2-7|TRBV18
ASSPGGQGLYEQY
>TRBJ2-1|TRBV5-1
ASSPGLAGKDEQF
>TRBJ2-1|TRBV5-6
ASSLPVRGGYNEQF
>TRBJ2-5|TRBV15
ATSSLKTGGKETQY
>TRBJ1-2|TRBV6-2/TRBV6-3
ASSYSQGDYYGYT
>TRBJ1-1|TRBV6-6
ASSTGENTEAF
>TRBJ2-3|TRBV5-1
ASSPPRQGITDTQY
>TRBJ2-7|TRBV9
ASSVGGGPYEQY
>TRBJ2-3|TRBV7-9
ASSFNGRGEDTQY
>TRBJ2-1|TRBV18
ASSSAGREQF
>TRBJ2-3|TRBV20-1
SASPAGSTVTQY
>TRBJ2-3|TRBV18
ASSTRTGSDTDTQY
>TRBJ1-6|TRBV5-1
ASSDGRGADSPLH
>TRBJ2-1|TRBV5-1
ASSRDGGRVHNEQF
>TRBJ2-4|TRBV6-6
ASSSGLAGALAKNIQY
>TRBJ2-3|TRBV5-1
ASSPEDRGRTDTQY
>TRBJ2-7|TRBV7-6
ASSLAQGGVESYEQY